These T cell receptor beta chains were read from a single sample in a study of shared clonotypes between healthy human individuals. TCRdb's copy holds only in-frame clones and misses some; the assay was immunoSEQ multiplex PCR. Counted here are about 340,000 clones, around 67% occurring once; the ten biggest clones make up about 10%. Sequencing input: memory CD4+ T cells sorted from blood. These receptors all come from a man aged 30 to 45 in good health. Both conserved end residues are part of each CDR3. A D gene is named only where the DNA matches it firmly. Size values are once, few and many counts, or a class for expanded clones, and some rows have none.

J | V | size | D | DNA | CDR3
TRBJ2-1 | TRBV5-1 | many | . | TGCGCCAGCAGCTTGGACGGGCGCGGTTACAATGAGCAGTTCTTC | CASSLDGRGYNEQFF
TRBJ2-7 | TRBV5-4 | . | . | TGTGCCAGCAGCTTCGGGGGAAGGAAAGAGCAGTACTTC | CASSFGGRKEQYF
TRBJ2-7 | TRBV6-6 | . | TRBD2 | TGTGCCAGCGGAGCTAGCGGGAGAGTCTACGAGCAGTACTTC | CASGASGRVYEQYF
TRBJ1-1 | TRBV11-2 | few | . | TGTGCCAGCAGCTTTGGTGGGGCGTGGACTGAAGCTTTCTTT | CASSFGGAWTEAFF
TRBJ2-1 | TRBV7-9 | . | . | TGTGCCAGCAGGGAGCCAGGGGGGGTTATCAATGAGCAGTTCTTC | CASREPGGVINEQFF
TRBJ2-7 | TRBV28 | once | TRBD1 | TGTGCCAGCACCCCGAGTCCCCAGGGGGACTACGAGCAGTACTTC | CASTPSPQGDYEQYF
TRBJ1-5 | TRBV28 | . | . | TGTGCCAGCAGTTCGTCCTCCTTAAGCAATCAGCCCCAGCATTTT | CASSSSSLSNQPQHF
TRBJ2-1 | TRBV11-2 | . | . | TGTGCCAGCAGATGGGGAGACGGGAGAGGGGGGAATGAGCAGTTCTTC | CASRWGDGRGGNEQFF
TRBJ1-3 | TRBV30 | . | . | TGTGCCATAGACGGCTTAGGAAACACCATATATTTT | CAIDGLGNTIYF
TRBJ2-7 | TRBV27 | . | TRBD1 | TGTGCCAGCAGTCGGAAGGGACAGGCTTCCTACGAGCAGTACTTC | CASSRKGQASYEQYF
TRBJ2-2 | TRBV14 | . | . | TGTGCCAGCAGCCAATCGGGAGTTCACACCGGGGAGCTGTTTTTT | CASSQSGVHTGELFF
TRBJ1-2 | TRBV10-3 | . | TRBD1 | TGTGCTACAGGGGAGTATGGCTACACCTTC | CATGEYGYTF
TRBJ2-5 | TRBV28 | . | . | TGTGCCAGCAGTACGTGGTTGGGAGAGACCCAGTACTTC | CASSTWLGETQYF
TRBJ2-3 | TRBV28 | . | TRBD2 | TGTGCCAGCAGTTTTAGGACTAGCATAGCAGATACGCAGTATTTT | CASSFRTSIADTQYF
TRBJ2-7 | TRBV10-3 | few | . | TGTGCCACCTGGAGAGGGGGGCTGTTTTACGAGCAGTACTTC | CATWRGGLFYEQYF
TRBJ2-7 | TRBV2 | few | . | TGTGCCAGTAAAAGGGAATACGAGCAGTACTTC | CASKREYEQYF
TRBJ2-1 | TRBV28 | . | . | TGTGCCAGCGACGGGACTTTTAGCCGCGGGCAGTTCTTC | CASDGTFSRGQFF
TRBJ2-5 | TRBV6-5 | . | . | TGTGCCAGCAGTTACCGGGAGACCCAGTACTTC | CASSYRETQYF
TRBJ2-7 | TRBV7-2 | once | . | TGTGCCAGCAGCCGGGGACGGACGTACGAGCAGTACTTC | CASSRGRTYEQYF
TRBJ2-1 | TRBV7-9 | many | TRBD2 | TGTGCCAGCAGCCCGGGGAATTCCGGGACTAGCATTATCTTC | CASSPGNSGTSIIF
TRBJ2-1 | TRBV7-2 | . | TRBD1 | TGTGCCAGCAGCGAAAAGCCGGGACAGGGACACAATGAGCAGTTCTTC | CASSEKPGQGHNEQFF
TRBJ2-2 | TRBV11-2 | . | . | TGTGCCAGCAGCTTAAGCCGATACACCGGGGAGCTGTTTTTT | CASSLSRYTGELFF
TRBJ2-4 | TRBV4-3 | . | . | TGCGCCAGCAGCCAAGGACTTTCGGGGTTAGCCAAAAACATTCAGTACTTC | CASSQGLSGLAKNIQYF
TRBJ2-5 | TRBV5-1 | . | . | TGCGCCAGCAGCTTGTCTTTCGGGTACCAAGAGACCCAGTACTTC | CASSLSFGYQETQYF
TRBJ1-1 | TRBV30 | . | . | TGTGCCTGGTCGAAGGCCATGAACACTGAAGCTTTCTTT | CAWSKAMNTEAFF
TRBJ2-1 | TRBV7-2 | . | . | TGTGCCAGCAGCCACCCCGGTAATGAGCAGTTCTTC | CASSHPGNEQFF
TRBJ2-5 | TRBV6-5 | . | . | TGTGCCAGCAGTAGTTGGACACCCGGAGAGACCCAGTACTTC | CASSSWTPGETQYF
TRBJ2-1 | TRBV6-6 | . | . | TGTGCCAGCAGTTACTCGGGCGGTTCCTACAATGAGCAGTTCTTC | CASSYSGGSYNEQFF
TRBJ2-1 | TRBV19 | . | . | TGTGCCAGTAGTATGGGTTCCAGCAACAATGAGCAGTTCTTC | CASSMGSSNNEQFF